The next 17 T cell receptor beta chains were all read from a single sample in a study of T cell changes during pregnancy in multiple sclerosis. Method: immunoSEQ multiplex PCR; TCRdb's copy keeps in-frame clones and lacks some. The sample lists roughly 50,000 clones; approximately 90% were seen once. The sequencing used CD4+ T cells from peripheral blood mononuclear cells, collected after pregnancy. The receptors originated from a female donor with multiple sclerosis, enrolled in a pregnancy study.

The rearrangement links TRBV5-4 to TRBJ2-7; 10 nucleotides align to TRBD2. Germline CDR1 is SGHNT and CDR2 is YYREEE (reference sequence). Germline trimming cut 0 bases from V and 6 bases from J; bases unmatched to any gene: 12. This CDR3 region has 17 residues. The CDR3 sequence is CASSLGLAGAKRGEQYF. CDR3 sequence (DNA): TGTGCCAGCAGCTTGGGGCTAGCGGGAGCAAAAAGGGGCGAGCAGTACTTC. Supplemented by reference TRBV5-4 and TRBJ2-7, the full variable domain reads ETGVTQSPTHLIKTRGQQVTLRCSSQSGHNTVSWYQQALGQGPQFIFQYYREEENGRGNFPPRFSGLQFPNYSSELNVNALELDDSALYLCASSLGLAGAKRGEQYFGPGTRLTVT.

The chain links TRBV7-9 to TRBJ1-2; D gene ambiguous. CDR1 is SEHNR, CDR2 FQNEAQ, per germline (reference sequence). The CDR3 is made up of 13 amino acids. The V end was cut by 6 bases, the J end by 5 bases, with 13 bases between. The CDR3 here is CASSTHRTYGYTF. The CDR3 DNA is TGTGCCAGCAGTACACATCGGACTTATGGCTACACCTTC.

The chain has TRBV29-1 and TRBJ2-2, with a tentative D call TRBD2 (6 bases). The V end was cut by 4 bases, the J end by 6 bases, with 21 bases between. Germline CDR1 reads SQVTM; CDR2 reads ANQGSEA. This CDR3 comprises 16 residues. The CDR3 sequence is CSVVGPRLGSAGELFF. CDR3 nucleotides: TGCAGCGTTGTAGGCCCTCGACTAGGATCGGCCGGGGAGCTGTTTTTT.

This chain joins TRBV12-1 and TRBJ1-4; TRBD1 is the table's D call, not checked against the DNA. TRBV12-1 is a pseudogene segment. This CDR3 contains 16 residues. The CDR3 region has the DNA TGTGCCAGCAGCTTTCTAACAGGGGTAGTGGATGAAAAACTGTTTTTT. This gives the protein CASSFLTGVVDEKLFF.

The chain has TRBV6-5 and TRBJ1-2, with TRBD1 identical over 9 bases. CDR3 length: 13 residues. Germline V gene data show CDR1 as MNHEY and CDR2 as SVGAGI. V was clipped by 11 bases and J by 2 bases; unmatched bases: 6. Written as DNA, the CDR3 is TGTGCCTCCGGCACAGGGGGCAACTATGGCTACACCTTC. Its protein is CASGTGGNYGYTF.

This rearrangement joins TRBV27 to TRBJ2-3; the D gene is possibly TRBD1 (5 bases). CDR1 is MNHEY, CDR2 SMNVEV, per germline (reference sequence). The CDR3 has 16 amino acids. Trimming cost V 2 bases and J 0 bases, with 12 bases left between them. CDR3 region: CASSLLTAASTDTQYF. The DNA of the CDR3 is TGTGCCAGCAGTTTACTGACAGCCGCTAGCACAGATACGCAGTATTTT.

The chain is built from TRBV5-1 and TRBJ2-1, with D perhaps TRBD2 (5 bases). V was shortened by 0 bases and J by 6 bases, with 10 bases between the two germline ends. The CDR3 spans 14 residues. CDR1 is SGHRS and CDR2 is YFSETQ in the germline V gene. CDR3 coding DNA: TGCGCCAGCAGCTTGGCCCTAGCTAGCAATGAGCAGTTCTTC. Protein sequence: CASSLALASNEQFF.

A note on this clone: The junction differs from germline at one of its ends, possibly a read error. V usage is TRBV4-2 and J usage is TRBJ1-1; 7 nucleotides match TRBD1. Germline V gene lookup returns CDR1 LGHNA and CDR2 YNFKEQ. The CDR3 consists of 16 residues. The CDR3 reads CASSQDQGQARRGAAF. The CDR3 DNA reads TGTGCCAGCAGCCAAGATCAAGGACAGGCACGAAGAGGAGCTGCCTTT.

The chain uses TRBV5-5 and TRBJ2-1; no definite D call. The germline V and J ends were trimmed by 4 bases and 3 bases, with 11 bases remaining between them. The CDR3 totals 14 residues. CDR1 and CDR2 from the germline V gene are SGHKS and YYEKEE (reference sequence). CDR3 protein: CASSQPSDYNEQFF. Here the CDR3 DNA reads TGTGCCAGCAGCCAACCGAGCGACTACAATGAGCAGTTCTTC.

The chain combines TRBV5-6 with TRBJ2-1; tentatively, D is TRBD1 (5 bases). With 6 bases removed from V and 2 bases from J, the gap between germline ends came to 15 bases. Germline-derived CDR1 and CDR2 are SGHDT and YYEEEE. The CDR3 extends over 15 amino acids. Here the CDR3 reads CASTLLQDTYNEQFF. The CDR3 region has the DNA TGTGCCAGCACCCTATTACAGGATACCTACAATGAGCAGTTCTTC.

The chain is built from TRBV14 and TRBJ2-7, with 11 positions matching TRBD1. Germline CDR1 is SGHDN and CDR2 is FVKESK. The ends lost 4 bases at V and 5 bases at J; junction bases unmatched: 4. The CDR3 is 14 residues long. This CDR3 is CASSPRTGGDEQYF. The CDR3 nucleotides read TGTGCCAGCAGCCCAAGGACAGGGGGCGACGAGCAGTACTTC.

The V call is TRBV27, the J call TRBJ2-1, with 11 bases matching TRBD2. The CDR3 loop spans 18 amino acids. Germline CDR1 reads MNHEY; CDR2 reads SMNVEV (reference sequence). V lost 6 bases to trimming and J lost 0 bases; unmatched junction nucleotides: 10. DNA of the CDR3: TGTGCCAGCAGCTCAACTAGCGGGGGCCAACGCTCCTACAATGAGCAGTTCTTC. Amino acid sequence: CASSSTSGGQRSYNEQFF.

The chain is built from TRBV6-5 and TRBJ1-1, with 9 bases that match TRBD1. Germline V lookup: CDR1 MNHEY, CDR2 SVGAGI. J was trimmed by 5 bases and V by 5 bases; bases with no gene match: 9. There are 15 residues in the CDR3. CDR3 coding DNA: TGTGCCAGCAGTGGGTCCGGGACAGGGAGGACTGAAGCTTTCTTT. The encoded protein is CASSGSGTGRTEAFF.

The V gene is TRBV30, the J gene TRBJ1-1, with D possibly matching TRBD1 (5 bases). The CDR3 extends over 16 amino acids. Germline CDR1 is GTSNPN and CDR2 is SVGIG (reference sequence). The ends were cut back, 4 bases at V and 6 bases at J, with 24 bases in the middle. The CDR3 DNA follows: TGTGCCTGGACCACCACCAGGGCTCAGTTGGGCGCTGAAGCTTTCTTT. Translating it yields CAWTTTRAQLGAEAFF.

The CDR3 DNA sequence: TGTGCCATCAGTGAGTCGTTTTTTCAGGACGAGCAGTACTTC. Its translation: CAISESFFQDEQYF. The chain combines TRBV10-3 with TRBJ2-7; D gene ambiguous. This CDR3 comprises 14 residues. The V gene lost 0 bases and the J gene lost 5 bases, with 11 bases spanning the gap. Germline V lookup: CDR1 ENHRY, CDR2 SYGVKD.

The chain combines TRBV9 with TRBJ1-2; maybe TRBD1 (6 bases). The CDR3 length is 15 residues. Germline V lookup: CDR1 SGDLS, CDR2 YYNGEE. The ends were cut back, 0 bases at V and 5 bases at J, with 14 bases in the middle. CDR3 sequence: CASSVAPGTLYGYTF. In DNA form, the CDR3 reads TGTGCCAGCAGCGTAGCTCCGGGGACATTATATGGCTACACCTTC.

The chain employs TRBV19 and TRBJ2-2; D ambiguous. CDR1 and CDR2 from the germline V gene are LNHDA and SQIVND (reference sequence). V was clipped by 1 base and J by 1 base, with 10 bases between them. This CDR3 region has 16 residues. CDR3 DNA: TGTGCCAGTAGTATAGCTTCGACACTGAACACCGGGGAGCTGTTTTTT. It translates to CASSIASTLNTGELFF.